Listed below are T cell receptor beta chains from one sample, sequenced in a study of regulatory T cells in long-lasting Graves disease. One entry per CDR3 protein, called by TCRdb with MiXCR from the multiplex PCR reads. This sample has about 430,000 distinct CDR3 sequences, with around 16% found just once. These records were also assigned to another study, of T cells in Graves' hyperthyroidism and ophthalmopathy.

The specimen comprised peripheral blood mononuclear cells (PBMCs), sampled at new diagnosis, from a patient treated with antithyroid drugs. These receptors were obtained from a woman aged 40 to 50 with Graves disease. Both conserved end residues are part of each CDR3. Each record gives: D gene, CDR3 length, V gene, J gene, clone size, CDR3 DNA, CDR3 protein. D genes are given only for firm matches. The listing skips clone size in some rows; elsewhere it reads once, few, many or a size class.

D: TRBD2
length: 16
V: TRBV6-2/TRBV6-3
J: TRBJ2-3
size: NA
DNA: TGTGCCAGCAGTCGACCGACTAGCGTAAGCACAGATACGCAGTATTTT
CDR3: CASSRPTSVSTDTQYF

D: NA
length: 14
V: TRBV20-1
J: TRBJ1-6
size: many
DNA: TGCAGTGCTAGAGATTACAGGAATAATTCACCCCTCCACTTT
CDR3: CSARDYRNNSPLHF

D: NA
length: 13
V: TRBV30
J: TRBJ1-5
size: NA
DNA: TGTGCCTGGAAGGGGGGAGAGGGTCAGCCCCAGCATTTT
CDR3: CAWKGGEGQPQHF

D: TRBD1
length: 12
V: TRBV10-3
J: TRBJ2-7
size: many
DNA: TGTGCCATCAGTGAACAGGGGTACGAGCAGTACTTC
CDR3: CAISEQGYEQYF

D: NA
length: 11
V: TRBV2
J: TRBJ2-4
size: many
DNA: TGTGCCAGCAGGGGAGCCAACATTCAGTACTTC
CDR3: CASRGANIQYF

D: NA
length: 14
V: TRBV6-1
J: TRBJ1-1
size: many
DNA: TGTGCCAGCAGTGTACAGGAGGGGAACACTGAAGCTTTCTTT
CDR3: CASSVQEGNTEAFF

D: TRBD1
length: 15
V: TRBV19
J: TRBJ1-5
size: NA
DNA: TGTGCCAGTAGCTCGGGACAGACGAGCAATCAGCCCCAGCATTTT
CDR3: CASSSGQTSNQPQHF

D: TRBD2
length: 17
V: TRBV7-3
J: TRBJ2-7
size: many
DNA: TGTGCCAGCAGCTTACTCGGGAGCGGGGTAAGCTCCTACGAGCAGTACTTC
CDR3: CASSLLGSGVSSYEQYF

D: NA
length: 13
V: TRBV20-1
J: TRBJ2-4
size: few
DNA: TGCAGTGCGTGGGAAGGGGCCAAAAACATTCAGTACTTC
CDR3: CSAWEGAKNIQYF

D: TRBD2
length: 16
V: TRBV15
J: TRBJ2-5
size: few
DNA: TGTGCCACCAGCCAGGGGATAGCGGGAGAGTACAAGACCCAGTACTTC
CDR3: CATSQGIAGEYKTQYF

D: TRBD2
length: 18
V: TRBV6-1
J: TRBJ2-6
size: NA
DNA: TGTGCCAGCAGACCTAGACTAGCGGTCTTCTCTGGGGCCAACGTCCTGACTTTC
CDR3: CASRPRLAVFSGANVLTF

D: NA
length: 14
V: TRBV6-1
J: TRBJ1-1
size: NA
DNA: TGTGCCAGCCTTAGACCGGGCCAGAACACTGAAGCTTTCTTT
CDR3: CASLRPGQNTEAFF

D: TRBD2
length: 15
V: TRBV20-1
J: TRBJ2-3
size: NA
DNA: TGCAGTGCTAGAGATCCGGGACTAGGAACAGATACGCAGTATTTT
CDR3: CSARDPGLGTDTQYF

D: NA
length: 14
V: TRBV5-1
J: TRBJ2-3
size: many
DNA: TGCGCCAGCAGCGAGGGTAGCCCCGCAGATACGCAGTATTTT
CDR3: CASSEGSPADTQYF

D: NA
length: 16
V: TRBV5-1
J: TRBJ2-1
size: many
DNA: TGCGCCAGCAGCTTAAATAGCGCAACAGGATACAATGAGCAGTTCTTC
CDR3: CASSLNSATGYNEQFF

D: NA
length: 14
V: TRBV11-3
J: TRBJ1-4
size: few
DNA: TGTGCCAGCAGCTTTTTGAACCCCGGGGAAAAACTGTTTTTT
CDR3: CASSFLNPGEKLFF

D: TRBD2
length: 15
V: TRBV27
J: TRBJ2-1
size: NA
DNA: TGTGCCAGCACCTTTCTAGCGGGAGGGGTCAATGAGCAGTTCTTC
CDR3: CASTFLAGGVNEQFF

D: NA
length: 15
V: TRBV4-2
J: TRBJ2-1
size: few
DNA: TGTGCCAGCAGCACCGTGAGGGCATTCAACAATGAGCAGTTCTTC
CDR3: CASSTVRAFNNEQFF

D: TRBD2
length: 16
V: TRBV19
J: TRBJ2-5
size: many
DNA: TGTGCCAGTAGTCCGATAACTAGCGGGAGTGGAGAGACCCAGTACTTC
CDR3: CASSPITSGSGETQYF

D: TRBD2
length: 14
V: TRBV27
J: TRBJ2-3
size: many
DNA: TGTGCCAGCCACCCTAGCGGGAGTAGAGATACGCAGTATTTT
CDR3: CASHPSGSRDTQYF

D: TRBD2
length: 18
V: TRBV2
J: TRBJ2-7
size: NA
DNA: TGTGCCAGCAGAAAGGGACTAGCGGGAGTGGGGGCTTCCTACGAGCAGTACTTC
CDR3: CASRKGLAGVGASYEQYF

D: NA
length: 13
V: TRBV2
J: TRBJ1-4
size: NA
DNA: TGTGCCAGCAGTGAACTGAACAATGAAAAACTGTTTTTT
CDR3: CASSELNNEKLFF

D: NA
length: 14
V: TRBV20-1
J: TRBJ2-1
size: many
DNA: TGCAGTATCCCTTCTAGCGTCGAGTGGGATGAGCAGTTCTTC
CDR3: CSIPSSVEWDEQFF

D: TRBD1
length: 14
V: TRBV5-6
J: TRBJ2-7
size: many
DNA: TGTGCCAGCAGCACGGGACAGGGGTTCTACGAGCAGTACTTC
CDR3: CASSTGQGFYEQYF

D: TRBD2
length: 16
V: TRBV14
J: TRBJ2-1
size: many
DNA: TGTGCCAGCAGCCAAGAGCTTGGCGGGAGCCGCAATGAGCAGTTCTTC
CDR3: CASSQELGGSRNEQFF

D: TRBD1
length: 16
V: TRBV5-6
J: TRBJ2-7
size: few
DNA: TGTGCCAGCAGCTCCAACGACGGGACAGGGGCCTACGAGCAGTACTTC
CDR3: CASSSNDGTGAYEQYF

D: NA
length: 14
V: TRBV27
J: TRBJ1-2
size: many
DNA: TGTGCCAGCAGGGTAGGGTCGGATTGGGATGGCTACACCTTC
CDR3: CASRVGSDWDGYTF

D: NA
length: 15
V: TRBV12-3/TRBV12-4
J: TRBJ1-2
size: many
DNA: TGTGCCAGCAGTTTAATGTCGTGGGGGAACTATGGCTACACCTTC
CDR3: CASSLMSWGNYGYTF

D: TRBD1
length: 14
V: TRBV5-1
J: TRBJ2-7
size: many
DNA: TGCGCCAGCAGCCACGGGACAGGGGGCGACGAGCAGTACTTC
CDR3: CASSHGTGGDEQYF

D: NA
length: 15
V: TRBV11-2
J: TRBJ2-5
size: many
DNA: TGTGCCAGCAGCTTAGGAGTTGGCCTCCAAGAGACCCAGTACTTC
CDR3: CASSLGVGLQETQYF

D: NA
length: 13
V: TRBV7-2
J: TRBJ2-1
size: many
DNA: TGTGCCAGCAGCTTCCAGGGGTGGGATGAGCAGTTCTTC
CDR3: CASSFQGWDEQFF

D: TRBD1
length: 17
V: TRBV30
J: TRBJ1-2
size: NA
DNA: TGTGCCTGGAGGAGGCTACGAGGGACAGGGGCTAACTATGGCTTCACCTTC
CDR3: CAWRRLRGTGANYGFTF

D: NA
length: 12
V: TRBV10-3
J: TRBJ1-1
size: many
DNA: TGTGCCATCAGTGAGTCTTTGGCTGAAGCTTTCTTT
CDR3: CAISESLAEAFF

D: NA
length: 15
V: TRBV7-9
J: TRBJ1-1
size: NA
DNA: TGTGCCAGCAGCTTCGGCGGACTCGGAGACACTGAAGCTTTCTTT
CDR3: CASSFGGLGDTEAFF

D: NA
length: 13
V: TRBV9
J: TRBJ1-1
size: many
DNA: TGTGCCAGCAGTGTGGGGAGGGGAACTGAAGCTTTCTTT
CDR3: CASSVGRGTEAFF

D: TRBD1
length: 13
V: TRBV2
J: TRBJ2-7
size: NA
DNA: TGTGCCAGCAGGAGGGACAGCGACTACGAGCAGTACTTC
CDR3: CASRRDSDYEQYF

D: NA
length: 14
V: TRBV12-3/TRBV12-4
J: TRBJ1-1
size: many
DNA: TGTGCCAGCAGTCCCCTTGCAGGGAACACTGAAGCTTTCTTT
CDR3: CASSPLAGNTEAFF

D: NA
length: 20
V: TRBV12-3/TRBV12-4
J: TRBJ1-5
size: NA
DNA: TGTGCCAGCAGTTTTAGTTTATCGGGGCCGTTCAGCCCCAGCAATCAGCCCCAGCATTTT
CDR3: CASSFSLSGPFSPSNQPQHF

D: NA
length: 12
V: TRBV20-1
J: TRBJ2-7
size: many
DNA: TGCAGTGCTAGCGGGAGCTCCTACGAGCAGTACTTC
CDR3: CSASGSSYEQYF

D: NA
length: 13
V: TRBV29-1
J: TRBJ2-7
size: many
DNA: TGCAGCGTTGTCGGATTAGGACTTTACGAGCAGTACTTC
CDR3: CSVVGLGLYEQYF

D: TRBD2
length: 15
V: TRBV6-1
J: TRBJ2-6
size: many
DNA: TGTGCCACCCGGACTAGCGGCTCTGGGGCCAACGTCCTGACTTTC
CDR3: CATRTSGSGANVLTF

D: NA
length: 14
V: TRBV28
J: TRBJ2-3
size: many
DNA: TGTGCCAGCACCCCGAGACTTACAGGGGATACGCAGTATTTT
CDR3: CASTPRLTGDTQYF

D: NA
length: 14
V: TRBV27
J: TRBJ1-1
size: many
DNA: TGTGCCAGCAGTTTAAGGCTCACGAACACTGAAGCTTTCTTT
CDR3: CASSLRLTNTEAFF

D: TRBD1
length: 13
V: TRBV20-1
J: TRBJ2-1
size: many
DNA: TGCAGTGCAAACAACAGGGGGGCAAATGAGCAGTTCTTC
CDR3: CSANNRGANEQFF

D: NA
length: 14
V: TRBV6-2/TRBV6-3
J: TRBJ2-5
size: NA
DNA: TGTGCCAGCAGCTCCACAGGTCCCCAAGAGACCCAGTACTTC
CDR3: CASSSTGPQETQYF

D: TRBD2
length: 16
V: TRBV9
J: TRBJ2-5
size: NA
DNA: TGTGCCAGCAGCGTAGACCTAGCGGGAGGTAGAGAGACCCAGTACTTC
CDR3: CASSVDLAGGRETQYF

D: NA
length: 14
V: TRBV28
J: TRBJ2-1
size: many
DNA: TGTGCCAGCAGTTTATCGTCGAGGCAATGGGAGCAGTTCTTC
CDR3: CASSLSSRQWEQFF

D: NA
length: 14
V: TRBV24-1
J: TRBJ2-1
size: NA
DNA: TGTGCCACCAGTGATACTCGTCCGCACAATGAGCAGTTCTTC
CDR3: CATSDTRPHNEQFF

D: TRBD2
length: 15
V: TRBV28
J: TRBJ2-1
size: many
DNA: TGTGCCAGCAGTCCGCTAGCGGGAGGTCTCAATGAGCAGTTCTTC
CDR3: CASSPLAGGLNEQFF

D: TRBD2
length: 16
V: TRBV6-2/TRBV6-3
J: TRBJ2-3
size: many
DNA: TGTGCCAGCGGAAGCCGGACTAGCGGGACGTTGGATACGCAGTATTTT
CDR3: CASGSRTSGTLDTQYF

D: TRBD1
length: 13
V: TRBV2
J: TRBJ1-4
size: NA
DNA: TGTGCCAGCAGTGAAACAGGGGCCGAAAAACTGCTTTTT
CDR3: CASSETGAEKLLF

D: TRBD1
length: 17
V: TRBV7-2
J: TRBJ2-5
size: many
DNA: TGTGCCAGCAGCTTAAGAGCAGACGGGACAGTTGGGAAGACCCAGTACTTC
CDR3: CASSLRADGTVGKTQYF

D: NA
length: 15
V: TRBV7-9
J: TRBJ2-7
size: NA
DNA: TGTGCCAGCAGCTTAGCGCCGGGACGATCCTACGAGCAGTACTTC
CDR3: CASSLAPGRSYEQYF

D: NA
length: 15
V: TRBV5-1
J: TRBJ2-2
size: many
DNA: TGCGCCAGCAGCTTGAGGGGTCCATCCACCGGGGAGCTGTTTTTT
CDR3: CASSLRGPSTGELFF

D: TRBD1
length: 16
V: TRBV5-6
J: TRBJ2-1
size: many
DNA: TGTGCCAGCAGCCCCCCGGGGTCAGGGGGCTGGAATGAGCAGTTCTTC
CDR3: CASSPPGSGGWNEQFF

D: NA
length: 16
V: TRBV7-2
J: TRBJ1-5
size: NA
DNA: TGTGCCAGCAGCTTCCAATTGGGGTGGCCCGATCAGCCCCAGCATTTT
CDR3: CASSFQLGWPDQPQHF

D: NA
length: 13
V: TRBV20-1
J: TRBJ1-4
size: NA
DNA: TGCAGTGCTAGCGACCAGGGTAATGAAAAACTGTTTTTT
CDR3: CSASDQGNEKLFF

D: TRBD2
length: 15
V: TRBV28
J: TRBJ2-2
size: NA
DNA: TGTGCCAGCAGAGTCCCTAGCGGGAACACCGGGGAGCTGTTTTTT
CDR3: CASRVPSGNTGELFF

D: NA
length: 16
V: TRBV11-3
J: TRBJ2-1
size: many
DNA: TGTGCCAGCAGCTTAGGACTCAGGGGGGCCGCCGGTGAGCAGTTCTTC
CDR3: CASSLGLRGAAGEQFF

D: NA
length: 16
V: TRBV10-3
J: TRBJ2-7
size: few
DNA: TGTGCCATCGGTGAGGCCGCCTGGGCAGTCCCCAACCTCAGGTACTTC
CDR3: CAIGEAAWAVPNLRYF